Following are 12 T cell receptor beta chains from one sample sequenced in a study of T cell clonality in common variable immunodeficiency. Only in-frame clones appear in the TCRdb table, and some are missing; sequencing was by immunoSEQ multiplex PCR. This set yields about 64,000 clones and no singletons; the top ten hold about 1.7%. Material: peripheral blood mononuclear cells. These TCRs come from a person aged 18-70 years in good health.

In its sample, this clone was seen many times. The CDR3 end is not reached by the read, which stops 3 residues before it; the germline J gene fills it in. The chain is built from TRBV7-2 and TRBJ2-7, with D perhaps TRBD2 (6 bases). CDR3 size: 13 residues. Germline V gives CDR1 SGHTA, CDR2 FQGNSA. Trimming pared 1 base from V and 4 bases from J, leaving 8 bases between. Partial CDR3 DNA: TGTGCCAGCAGCTTAGTCGGAGGGTACGAG. Its translation: CASSLVGGYE. The entire CDR3 reads CASSLVGGYEQYF.

This clone appeared many times. CDR3 sequence: CASSKAGTSGSNEQFF. The sequenced CDR3 bases are TGTGCCAGTAGTAAGGCCGGGACTAGCGGGAGCAATGAG. The V gene is TRBV19, the J gene TRBJ2-1; 14 bases fit TRBD2. Read sequence stops 3 residues before the CDR3 end, and the germline J gene provides the missing end. CDR3 size: 16 residues. With V trimmed by 4 bases and J by 6 bases, 5 bases remained unmatched. Germline CDR1 is LNHDA and CDR2 is SQIVND (reference sequence). The variable domain in full, with the rest retrieved from reference TRBV19 and TRBJ2-1, is DGGITQSPKYLFRKEGQNVTLSCEQNLNHDAMYWYRQDPGQGLRLIYYSQIVNDFQKGDIAEGYSVSREKKESFPLTVTSAQKNPTAFYLCASSKAGTSGSNEQFFGPGTRLTVL.

The sample holds many counts of this clone. The CDR3 end falls 3 residues outside the read, so it is completed with the germline J gene. This sequence joins TRBV28 and TRBJ2-3; TRBD2 matches at 7 bases. Per germline, CDR1 MDHEN and CDR2 SYDVKM. Trimming at V came to 6 bases and at J to 0 bases, leaving 12 bases not matched to a gene. The CDR3 is 17 residues long. CDR3 region: CASSQLSGLASTDTQYF. The covered CDR3 bases are TGTGCCAGCAGCCAACTTAGCGGGTTGGCTAGCACAGATACG.

This clone was seen repeatedly, ten times or more. The missing CDR3 end, 3 residues past where the read stops, is filled in from the germline J gene. The chain is built from TRBV2 and TRBJ1-1; weak D call: TRBD1 (5 bases). V gave up 8 bases and J gave up 4 bases, with 17 bases separating them. The germline CDR1 and CDR2 sequences are SNHLY and FYNNEI. This CDR3 contains 14 residues. The CDR3: CASPAGQGSTEAFF. The sequenced CDR3 bases are TGTGCCAGCCCCGCGGGGCAGGGAAGCACTGAA.

Ten or more counts support this clone. The read gets to within 3 residues of the CDR3 end, and the germline J gene fills in the rest. This chain joins TRBV5-6 and TRBJ2-5, with a tentative D call TRBD1 (6 bases). This CDR3 comprises 13 residues. V was cut by 4 bases and J by 1 base, with 8 bases left in between. Germline V gives CDR1 SGHDT, CDR2 YYEEEE. The CDR3 DNA, read in part, is TGTGCCAGCAGCCAAGGGGGCCAAGAGACC. Translation: CASSQGGQET. The whole CDR3 is CASSQGGQETQYF.

This clone occurred many times. The read ends 3 residues early relative to the CDR3; the germline J gene fills the gap. The chain recombines TRBV2 with TRBJ2-2; 8 bases map to TRBD1. Germline V lookup: CDR1 SNHLY, CDR2 FYNNEI. Germline trimming cut 6 bases from V and 6 bases from J; bases unmatched to any gene: 9. This CDR3 spans 15 amino acids. CDR3 DNA, as far as it was read: TGTGCCAGCAGAGCCATCACAGGGGGATCCGGGGAG. It encodes CASRAITGGSGE. The full-length CDR3 reads as CASRAITGGSGELFF.

A few counts support this clone. At one end, the junction sequence differs from germline, possibly due to a read error. The read halts 3 residues ahead of the CDR3 end, with the missing end drawn from the germline J gene. The gene calls are TRBV7-6 and TRBJ1-1, with 8 nucleotides matching TRBD1. Germline V CDR1 and CDR2: SGHVS, FNYEAQ. The CDR3 spans 15 residues. The sequenced part of the CDR3 DNA is TGTGCCAGCAGCTACCGCACAGGGGGAGTAACTGGA. It is translated as CASSYRTGGVTG. The entire CDR3 reads CASSYRTGGVTGAFF.

This clone was recorded many times. The missing CDR3 end, 3 residues past where the read stops, is filled in from the germline J gene. V is TRBV7-9 and J is TRBJ2-7; no clear D. V was shortened by 4 bases and J by 6 bases, with 7 bases between the two germline ends. The CDR3 is 11 residues long. From germline, CDR1 is SEHNR and CDR2 FQNEAQ (reference sequence). The DNA read from the CDR3 is TGTGCCAGCAGCTCCCCCGGCGAG. Amino acid sequence: CASSSPGE. The entire CDR3 protein is CASSSPGEQYF. Full variable domain (missing parts from reference TRBV7-9 and TRBJ2-7): DTGVSQNPRHKITKRGQNVTFRCDPISEHNRLYWYRQTLGQGPEFLTYFQNEAQLEKSRLLSDRFSAERPKGSFSTLEIQRTEQGDSAMYLCASSSPGEQYFGPGTRLTVT.

This clone was detected ten times or more. The CDR3 end falls 3 residues outside the read, so it is completed with the germline J gene. The rearrangement links TRBV5-1 to TRBJ1-5; weak D call: TRBD1 (6 bases). The CDR3 is 14 residues long. Germline lookup yields CDR1 SGHRS and CDR2 YFSETQ. Deletions cut 4 bases from V and 7 bases from J, with 15 bases between. Partial CDR3 DNA: TGCGCCAGCAGCACTACAGGGCGGGACCAGCCC. Encoded protein: CASSTTGRDQP. From start to end, the CDR3 is CASSTTGRDQPQHF. Full variable domain (outside the CDR3, taken from reference TRBV5-1 and TRBJ1-5): KAGVTQTPRYLIKTRGQQVTLSCSPISGHRSVSWYQQTPGQGLQFLFEYFSETQRNKGNFPGRFSGRQFSNSRSEMNVSTLELGDSALYLCASSTTGRDQPQHFGDGTRLSIL.

At least ten counts were recorded for this clone. The read finishes 3 residues shy of the CDR3 end, and the germline J gene is used to complete it. The chain uses TRBV6-2 or TRBV6-3 and TRBJ1-2, with D perhaps TRBD1 (6 bases). Trimming removed 4 bases at V and 3 bases at J, with 9 bases between. The CDR3 has 13 amino acids. CDR1 is MNHEY, CDR2 SVGEGT, per germline. CDR3 residues: CASSLGGHYGYTF. CDR3 bases read: TGTGCCAGCAGTTTAGGGGGTCACTATGGC.

This clone was counted at least ten times. The sequenced part of the CDR3 DNA is TGCAGTGCTATCGAGACAGGGGCGCGGGATGAG. It translates to CSAIETGARDE. The entire CDR3 sequence reads CSAIETGARDEQFF. The rearrangement joins TRBV20-1 to TRBJ2-1; 8 nucleotides line up with TRBD1. Sequencing ends 3 residues short of the CDR3 end; the germline J gene provides the rest. Per the germline V gene, CDR1 is DFQATT and CDR2 is SNEGSKA (reference sequence). V lost 4 bases to trimming and J lost 8 bases; unmatched junction nucleotides: 10. The CDR3 consists of 14 residues.

The sample holds many counts of this clone. The read halts 3 residues ahead of the CDR3 end, with the missing end drawn from the germline J gene. V usage is TRBV5-1 and J usage is TRBJ2-2, with 14 bases fitting TRBD2. The CDR3 runs to 16 residues. Germline CDR1 reads SGHRS; CDR2 reads YFSETQ. Losses at the gene ends were 4 bases for V and 6 bases for J; bases not matched to a gene: 5. The covered CDR3 bases are TGCGCCAGCAGCCGGGGACTAGCGGGAGAAGCCGGGGAG. Translating gives CASSRGLAGEAGE. The entire CDR3 reads CASSRGLAGEAGELFF.